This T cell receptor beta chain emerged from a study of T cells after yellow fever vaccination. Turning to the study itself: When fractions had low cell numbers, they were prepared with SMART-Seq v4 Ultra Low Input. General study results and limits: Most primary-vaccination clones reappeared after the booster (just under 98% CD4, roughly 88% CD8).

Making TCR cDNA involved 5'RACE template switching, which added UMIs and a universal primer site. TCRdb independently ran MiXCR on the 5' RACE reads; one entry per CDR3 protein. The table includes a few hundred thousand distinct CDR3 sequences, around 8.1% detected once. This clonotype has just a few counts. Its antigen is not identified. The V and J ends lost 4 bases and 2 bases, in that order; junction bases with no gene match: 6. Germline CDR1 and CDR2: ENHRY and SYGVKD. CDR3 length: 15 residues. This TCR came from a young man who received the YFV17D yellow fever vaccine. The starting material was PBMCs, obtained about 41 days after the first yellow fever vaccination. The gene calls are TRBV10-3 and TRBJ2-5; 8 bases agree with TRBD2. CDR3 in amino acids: CAISGLAGGQETQYF. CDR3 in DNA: TGTGCCATCAGTGGCCTTGCGGGGGGACAAGAGACCCAGTACTTC.